Presented here are 17 T cell receptor beta chains from one specimen sequenced in a study of control samples from healthy donors and cancer patients. The table came from immunoSEQ multiplex PCR; TCRdb's copy has only in-frame clones and leaves some out. The sample consists of more than 95,000 clones, over 80% of them appearing once. Specimen: PBMCs. These receptors were obtained from a man older than 75 with head and neck cancer.

In its sample, this clone was seen a few times. This chain links TRBV6-5 with TRBJ2-3; D is unresolved. CDR1 and CDR2 (germline): MNHEY, SVGAGI. This CDR3 comprises 14 residues. The V end lost 6 bases, the J end lost 2 bases, and 12 bases lay between the germline ends. The CDR3 nucleotides read TGTGCCAGCAGGGGTCAGCCGTTCACAGATACGCAGTATTTT. Residues: CASRGQPFTDTQYF.

The chain joins TRBV19 to TRBJ1-5, with D hard to call. Germline CDR1 reads LNHDA; CDR2 reads SQIVND (reference sequence). The CDR3 has 15 amino acids. Trimming removed 5 bases at V and 0 bases at J, with 11 bases between. CDR3 protein: CASSAQEISNQPQHF. The CDR3 DNA reads TGTGCCAGTAGTGCGCAGGAGATTAGCAATCAGCCCCAGCATTTT. Full variable domain (outside the CDR3, taken from reference TRBV19 and TRBJ1-5): DGGITQSPKYLFRKEGQNVTLSCEQNLNHDAMYWYRQDPGQGLRLIYYSQIVNDFQKGDIAEGYSVSREKKESFPLTVTSAQKNPTAFYLCASSAQEISNQPQHFGDGTRLSIL.

The chain recombines TRBV7-2 with TRBJ2-7; possible D gene TRBD2, 5 bases. Trimming cost V 3 bases and J 2 bases, with 14 bases left between them. CDR3 length equals 15 residues. CDR1 is SGHTA, CDR2 FQGNSA, per germline. The CDR3 protein is CASSLELASTYEQYF. Here the CDR3 DNA reads TGTGCCAGCAGCTTGGAGCTAGCAAGTACCTACGAGCAGTACTTC.

This clone is a singleton in its sample. This chain joins TRBV15 and TRBJ1-1; D gene ambiguous. The germline V and J ends were trimmed by 0 bases and 5 bases, with 4 bases remaining between them. The CDR3 has 12 amino acids. The germline CDR1 and CDR2 sequences are LNHNV and YYDKDF (reference sequence). The CDR3 region is CATSRDTTEAFF. The CDR3, as DNA: TGTGCCACCAGCAGAGATACGACTGAAGCTTTCTTT.

This chain joins TRBV6-5 and TRBJ2-7; D gene ambiguous. Germline CDR1 is MNHEY and CDR2 is SVGAGI. The CDR3 runs to 13 residues. Trimming removed 2 bases at V and 2 bases at J, with 7 bases between. CDR3 DNA: TGTGCCAGCAGTTACCGGTTAACCTACGAGCAGTACTTC. Its translation: CASSYRLTYEQYF.

CDR3 loop: CASSFRGGTGELFF. The DNA of the CDR3 is TGTGCCAGCAGCTTTCGGGGAGGCACCGGGGAGCTGTTTTTT. The chain recombines TRBV7-2 with TRBJ2-2, with D possibly matching TRBD2 (6 bases). V lost 3 bases and J 4 bases, leaving 9 bases between the germline ends. Germline V gives CDR1 SGHTA, CDR2 FQGNSA. The CDR3 consists of 14 residues.

This clone was recorded only once. The V and J genes are TRBV6-4 and TRBJ2-7, with 13 bases fitting TRBD2. The trim removed 10 bases at V and 7 bases at J, leaving 13 bases unmatched. CDR1 and CDR2 from the germline V gene are MRHNA and SNTAGT. The CDR3 spans 15 residues. The CDR3 reads CATRLAGGPSREQYF. CDR3 in DNA: TGTGCCACCAGACTAGCGGGAGGCCCCTCCAGGGAGCAGTACTTC.

This rearrangement joins TRBV30 to TRBJ2-4, with 8 bases that match TRBD1. The germline V gene has CDR1 GTSNPN and CDR2 SVGIG (reference sequence). CDR3 length: 14 amino acids. The J segment lost 6 bases and the V segment lost 2 bases, leaving 6 bases of the junction unmatched. CDR3 nucleotide sequence: TGTGCCTGGAGTTACTCTCAGGGGGCAAACATTCAGTACTTC. This codes for CAWSYSQGANIQYF.

The gene calls are TRBV6-5 and TRBJ2-2; 9 bases are shared with TRBD2. The germline CDR1 and CDR2 sequences are MNHEY and SVGAGI. This CDR3 comprises 15 residues. The V gene end was trimmed by 6 bases and the J gene end by 4 bases; junction bases not matched to a gene: 6. The CDR3 reads CASRIAGAGTGELFF. The CDR3 DNA sequence: TGTGCCAGCAGGATAGCGGGGGCGGGCACCGGGGAGCTGTTTTTT.

The genes are TRBV7-2 and TRBJ1-1; D is unresolved. V was shortened by 2 bases and J by 2 bases, with 9 bases between the two germline ends. Germline V CDR1 and CDR2: SGHTA, FQGNSA. CDR3 length equals 14 residues. CDR3 residues: CASSLRAYNTEAFF. The CDR3 DNA is TGTGCCAGCAGCTTAAGGGCCTACAACACTGAAGCTTTCTTT.

The rearrangement uses TRBV19 and TRBJ2-7; D remains unclear. Germline CDR1 is LNHDA and CDR2 is SQIVND (reference sequence). This CDR3 comprises 15 residues. V was trimmed by 4 bases and J by 5 bases, leaving 18 bases between them. This chain's CDR3 is CASSRRTSSRDEQYF. CDR3 sequence (DNA): TGTGCCAGTAGTAGGCGAACATCGTCCCGGGACGAGCAGTACTTC.

CDR3 region: CASSIERTQETQYF. Here the CDR3 DNA reads TGTGCCAGTAGTATAGAGCGGACCCAAGAGACCCAGTACTTC. The genes are TRBV19 and TRBJ2-5; D gene unclear. The V end was cut by 0 bases, the J end by 1 base, with 6 bases between. This CDR3 comprises 14 residues. Germline lookup yields CDR1 LNHDA and CDR2 SQIVND (reference sequence). The full variable domain, rest sourced from reference TRBV19 and TRBJ2-5, is DGGITQSPKYLFRKEGQNVTLSCEQNLNHDAMYWYRQDPGQGLRLIYYSQIVNDFQKGDIAEGYSVSREKKESFPLTVTSAQKNPTAFYLCASSIERTQETQYFGPGTRLLVL.

About this clone: One end of the junction does not line up with germline, which may come from a read error. CDR3 loop: CASSFAPLGSLLHF. The DNA for the CDR3 is TGTGCCAGCAGCTTCGCACCGTTGGGTTCACTCCTCCACTTT. The chain uses TRBV9 and TRBJ1-6; D not resolved. The CDR3 totals 14 residues. Germline V gene sequence: CDR1 SGDLS, CDR2 YYNGEE.

The CDR3 nucleotides are TGTGCCAGCAGCCCCGTAGGAGGGGGGGATACGCAGTATTTT. It codes for CASSPVGGGDTQYF. The chain has TRBV6-2 or TRBV6-3 and TRBJ2-3, with D possibly called TRBD1 or TRBD2 (6 bases each). The V end lost 6 bases, the J end lost 6 bases, and 16 bases lay between the germline ends. The CDR3 has 14 amino acids. The germline V gene has CDR1 MNHEY and CDR2 SVGEGT.

The rearrangement uses TRBV5-1 and TRBJ1-3; D uncertain. CDR3 length: 13 residues. Trimming cost V 4 bases and J 0 bases, with 5 bases left between them. Per the germline V gene, CDR1 is SGHRS and CDR2 is YFSETQ. The CDR3 sequence is CASSLNSGNTIYF. CDR3 sequence (DNA): TGCGCCAGCAGCCTCAACTCTGGAAACACCATATATTTT.

The table lists this clone with a few counts. This same CDR3 is encoded by further DNA sequences in the sample. This sequence joins TRBV30 and TRBJ1-3; D remains ambiguous. The CDR3 runs 13 residues. The V end lost 0 bases, the J end lost 0 bases, and 3 bases lay between the germline ends. Germline loops: CDR1 GTSNPN, CDR2 SVGIG (reference sequence). The CDR3 coding sequence is TGTGCCTGGAGTGTTAGCTCTGGAAACACCATATATTTT. As protein: CAWSVSSGNTIYF.

The chain is built from TRBV11-2 and TRBJ2-7, with TRBD1 matching 7 bases. Unmatched junction bases numbered 12, after V lost 5 bases and J lost 5 bases. CDR1 SGHAT and CDR2 FQNNGV come from the germline V gene. This CDR3 comprises 15 residues. The CDR3 loop reads CASSPLRQGVHEQYF. The DNA for the CDR3 is TGTGCCAGCAGCCCACTCCGACAGGGAGTGCACGAGCAGTACTTC.